Listed below are T cell receptor beta chains from one sample, sequenced in a study of T cells in Graves' hyperthyroidism and ophthalmopathy. Via MiXCR, TCRdb re-called the multiplex PCR reads, giving one row per CDR3 protein. The sample lists about 460,000 distinct CDR3 sequences, 22% occurring once. Material for sequencing was blood. All receptors come from a woman aged 70-85 years with Graves' ophthalmopathy. Both conserved end residues are trimmed from each CDR3.

j_call v_call cdr3_aa
TRBJ1-2 TRBV5-1 ASSFDASGNGYT
TRBJ2-1 TRBV30 AWSLGGSSYNEQF
TRBJ2-1 TRBV12-3/TRBV12-4 ASSLEVAGGNEQF
TRBJ2-1 TRBV12-3/TRBV12-4 ASSRLAGGSSEQF
TRBJ1-1 TRBV5-1 ASSLNAGDRGTEAF
TRBJ1-4 TRBV2 ASGVPNEKLF
TRBJ1-2 TRBV28 ASSPPRWGIYGYT
TRBJ1-4 TRBV12-3/TRBV12-4 ASSVRAVPPEKLF
TRBJ2-2 TRBV5-6 ASNSRTSSYTGELF
TRBJ2-7 TRBV4-1 ASSQERTGRARQVYEQY
TRBJ1-2 TRBV7-2 ASSLARGVWGYT
TRBJ1-1 TRBV6-2/TRBV6-3 ASSYRPGHLNTEAF
TRBJ1-4 TRBV2 ASSGQGVPNEKLF
TRBJ1-3 TRBV27 ASSLSRGSWSGNTIY
TRBJ1-1 TRBV7-7 ASSKNMNTEAF
TRBJ1-6 TRBV19 ASSIGDSPLH
TRBJ1-6 TRBV6-1 ASRWSNFNSPLH
TRBJ2-2 TRBV5-1 ASSHQDSNTGELF
TRBJ2-3 TRBV12-3/TRBV12-4 ASSLASRQDTQY
TRBJ2-3 TRBV6-5 ASSYVQGPTDTQY
TRBJ2-7 TRBV6-5 ASSYSLDRGFLYEQY
TRBJ2-2 TRBV12-3/TRBV12-4 ASSLAGPGTGELF
TRBJ2-2 TRBV2 ASRLDRAGELF
TRBJ2-2 TRBV12-3/TRBV12-4 ASSGLAGNTGELF
TRBJ1-2 TRBV4-1 ASSQNREYGYT
TRBJ2-3 TRBV4-3 ASSQDRQLAASTDTQY
TRBJ2-3 TRBV15 ATSHTGGADTQY
TRBJ1-1 TRBV18 ASSFAPEGETEAF
TRBJ2-2 TRBV28 ASSNGLAANTGELF
TRBJ2-5 TRBV28 ATKLGTDKETLY
TRBJ1-1 TRBV3-1 ASSRQTGSAEAF
TRBJ1-6 TRBV3-1 ASSHRGNNSPLH
TRBJ2-2 TRBV11-1 ASSLGAGGELV
TRBJ2-3 TRBV5-1 ASSYRPTSGTSTDTQY
TRBJ1-1 TRBV28 ASSWADTEAF
TRBJ2-3 TRBV6-1 ASSEYSGRTDTQY
TRBJ2-2 TRBV7-9 ASSWDYLSSGELF
TRBJ2-7 TRBV28 ASRRSGQTYEQY
TRBJ2-3 TRBV15 ATSYGVVAATTQY
TRBJ1-6 TRBV6-5 ASSYWGPDDSSYNSPLH
TRBJ1-1 TRBV9 ASNREVVPQSMNTEAF
TRBJ1-2 TRBV12-5 ASGQGSYGYT
TRBJ2-1 TRBV7-3 ASSSDSGRGYNEQF
TRBJ1-5 TRBV18 ASSPGSNQPQH
TRBJ1-1 TRBV27 ASSFGRTNTEAF
TRBJ2-3 TRBV27 ASSPLGGSYTDTQY
TRBJ1-5 TRBV4-1 ASSLRGTGNQPQH
TRBJ1-5 TRBV2 ASSEAGFYNQPQH
TRBJ2-7 TRBV20-1 SATDRRSYEQY